This is a list of T cell receptor beta chains from one sample in a study of post-analysis software for immune sequencing data. TCRdb re-called the PCR reads with MiXCR, one entry per CDR3 protein. The profile shows roughly 600,000 distinct CDR3 sequences, 44% of them singletons. Sequencing was performed on blood. All receptors come from a girl under 18 with multiple sclerosis. Each CDR3 is given without its conserved first and last residue. A D gene is named only where the DNA matches it firmly.

>TRBD1|11|TRBJ1-6|TRBV7-2
ASSPRDREPLH
>-|11|TRBJ2-3|TRBV3-1
ASKVRGTDTQY
>-|15|TRBJ2-3|TRBV7-6
ASSLAGGGGSTDTQY
>-|10|TRBJ2-5|TRBV7-2
ASSLNRDRQY
>-|13|TRBJ2-3|TRBV20-1
SARLPGSSTDTQY
>TRBD1|13|TRBJ2-5|TRBV7-9
VSSPIDRDQETQY
>TRBD1|13|TRBJ1-1|TRBV18
ASSPSGTGNTEAF
>TRBD2|12|TRBJ2-3|TRBV20-1
SASKAGGSDTQY
>TRBD2|15|TRBJ2-1|TRBV9
ASSVGWTSGRGGEQF
>TRBD2|14|TRBJ2-1|TRBV5-1
ASSLGLAGVGDEQF
>-|12|TRBJ2-7|TRBV5-6
ASSLDRDTYEQY
>-|12|TRBJ1-5|TRBV4-1
ASSAQQLGQPQH
>TRBD1|14|TRBJ1-2|TRBV4-1
ASSPLGQGMSYGYT
>-|11|TRBJ2-7|TRBV5-6
ASSLIGVYEQY
>TRBD1|10|TRBJ2-7|TRBV12-3/TRBV12-4
ASTYRGYEQY
>-|11|TRBJ2-7|TRBV4-1
ASSQERRAEQY
>TRBD1|13|TRBJ1-1|TRBV27
ASSFATGPNTEAF
>-|14|TRBJ1-2|TRBV27
ASSRRGAGSNYGYT
>-|13|TRBJ2-1|TRBV6-5
ASSYSLRGADEQF
>-|13|TRBJ2-5|TRBV4-1
ASRGVQGIGETQY
>-|11|TRBJ1-1|TRBV10-3
ANQVGLNTEAF
>-|13|-|TRBV29-1
SVEEPGTSAETQY
>-|12|TRBJ1-2|TRBV4-2
ASSQDRQVYGYT
>-|14|TRBJ2-7|TRBV3-1
ASSQWSRTAAGEQY
>-|10|TRBJ2-1|TRBV12-3/TRBV12-4
ASRPTVGEQF
>TRBD2|13|TRBJ2-7|TRBV6-1
ASSSGGALTYEQY
>TRBD1|13|TRBJ1-6|TRBV12-3/TRBV12-4
ASSFGTGGNSPLH
>-|12|TRBJ2-1|TRBV7-9
ATGGQGLHNEQF
>-|12|TRBJ1-2|TRBV7-8
ASSSYGEDYGYT
>-|13|TRBJ2-6|TRBV7-9
ASSLGSTGANVLT
>-|12|TRBJ2-2|TRBV6-4
ASRTDLNTGELF
>TRBD1|14|TRBJ1-5|TRBV6-6
ASSPTGTGGNQPQH
>-|11|TRBJ1-2|TRBV12-3/TRBV12-4
ASSLESSWGDT
>-|12|TRBJ1-1|TRBV4-1
ASSQDQVNTEAF
>-|13|TRBJ2-3|TRBV4-2
ASSQVAALADTQY
>-|13|TRBJ1-2|TRBV18
ASSIYPTDVGGYT
>-|13|TRBJ2-6|TRBV15
ATSRPSRGANVLT
>-|14|TRBJ2-1|TRBV29-1
SAEGKGRAGGNEQF
>TRBD1|12|TRBJ2-7|TRBV12-3/TRBV12-4
ASNSGQGIYEQY
>-|16|TRBJ2-7|TRBV7-9
ASSPPLADRPFLHEQY
>-|13|TRBJ2-3|TRBV7-2
ASSLDGTRTDTQY
>-|13|TRBJ2-1|TRBV7-9
ASSPPSWAGGEQF
>-|13|TRBJ2-5|TRBV5-1
ASRYSGAVQETQY
>-|10|TRBJ2-1|TRBV3-1
AAAAPSNEQF
>-|12|TRBJ2-7|TRBV29-1
SVGARLVQSEQY
>TRBD1|14|TRBJ2-7|TRBV7-9
ASSLTSDRAPYEQY
>TRBD1|14|-|TRBV7-9
ASSEDLGQGSNIQY
>TRBD1|12|TRBJ2-3|TRBV15
ATSADRGADTQY
>TRBD2|15|TRBJ2-7|TRBV7-9
ASSHPLGTRRSSDQY
>-|14|TRBJ2-3|TRBV12-5
ASGLGGLETTDTQY
>-|10|TRBJ1-2|TRBV9
ASSGGRLGYT
>TRBD2|13|-|TRBV5-1
ASSSTSGSGNIQY
>-|14|TRBJ1-2|TRBV20-1
SASDRPYRENYGYT
>-|13|TRBJ1-6|TRBV7-6
ASSLAGPRDSPLH